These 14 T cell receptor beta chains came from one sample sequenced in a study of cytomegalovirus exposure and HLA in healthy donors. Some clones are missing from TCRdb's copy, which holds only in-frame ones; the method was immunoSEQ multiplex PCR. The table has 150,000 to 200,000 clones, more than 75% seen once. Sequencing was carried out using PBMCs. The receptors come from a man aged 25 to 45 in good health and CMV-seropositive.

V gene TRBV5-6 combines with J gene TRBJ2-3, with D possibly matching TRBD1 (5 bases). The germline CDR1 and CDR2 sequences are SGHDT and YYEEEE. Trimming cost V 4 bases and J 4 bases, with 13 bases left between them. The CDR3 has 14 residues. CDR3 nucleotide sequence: TGTGCCAGCAGCCCGTGGGGCGGAGCAGATACGCAGTATTTT. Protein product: CASSPWGGADTQYF.

The CDR3 DNA sequence: TGCGCCAGCAGCCAAGAACCCCAAGATAATTCACCCCTCCACTTT. Protein sequence: CASSQEPQDNSPLHF. This chain connects TRBV4-3 to TRBJ1-6; D is uncertain. The CDR3 is 15 residues long. CDR1 and CDR2 from the germline V gene are LGHNA and YSLEER. Between the trimmed V and J ends, which lost 0 bases and 5 bases, there was a span of 8 bases.

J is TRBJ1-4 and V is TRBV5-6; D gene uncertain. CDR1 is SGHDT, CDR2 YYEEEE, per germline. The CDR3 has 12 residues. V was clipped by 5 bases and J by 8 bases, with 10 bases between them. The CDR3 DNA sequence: TGTGCCAGCAGTCGGGCACGCGAAAAACTGTTTTTT. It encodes CASSRAREKLFF.

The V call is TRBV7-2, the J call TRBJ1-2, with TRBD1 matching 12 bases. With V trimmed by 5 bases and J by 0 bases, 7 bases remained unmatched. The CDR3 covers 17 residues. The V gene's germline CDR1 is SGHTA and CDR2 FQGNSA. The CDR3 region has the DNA TGTGCCAGCAGCCAAGGGGGACAGGGGGCCCCTAACTATGGCTACACCTTC. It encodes CASSQGGQGAPNYGYTF.

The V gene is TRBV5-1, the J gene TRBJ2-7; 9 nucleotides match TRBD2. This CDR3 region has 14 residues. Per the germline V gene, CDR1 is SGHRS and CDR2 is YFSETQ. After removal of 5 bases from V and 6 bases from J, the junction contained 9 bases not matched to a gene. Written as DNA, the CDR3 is TGCGCCAGCAGGCCGGGACTAGCCACCTCCGAGCAGTACTTC. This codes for CASRPGLATSEQYF.

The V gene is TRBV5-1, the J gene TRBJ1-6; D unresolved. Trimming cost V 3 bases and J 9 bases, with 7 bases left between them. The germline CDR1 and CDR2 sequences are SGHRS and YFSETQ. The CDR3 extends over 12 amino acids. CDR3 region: CASSWRGSPLHF. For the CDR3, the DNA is TGCGCCAGCAGCTGGCGGGGTTCACCCCTCCACTTT.

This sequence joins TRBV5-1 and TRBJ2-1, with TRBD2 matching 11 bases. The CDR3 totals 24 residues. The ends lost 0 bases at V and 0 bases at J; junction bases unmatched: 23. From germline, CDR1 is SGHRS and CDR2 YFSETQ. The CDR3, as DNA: TGCGCCAGCAGCTTGGCCCGGTTCCTCCCTGGACTAGCGGGCTCCTGGGGCTCCTACAATGAGCAGTTCTTC. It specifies CASSLARFLPGLAGSWGSYNEQFF.

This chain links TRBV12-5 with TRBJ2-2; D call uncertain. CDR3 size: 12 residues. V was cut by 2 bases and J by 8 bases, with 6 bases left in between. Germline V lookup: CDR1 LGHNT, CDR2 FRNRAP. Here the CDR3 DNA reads TGTGCTAGTGGTTTGATCGGTGGGGAGCTGTTTTTT. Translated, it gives CASGLIGGELFF.

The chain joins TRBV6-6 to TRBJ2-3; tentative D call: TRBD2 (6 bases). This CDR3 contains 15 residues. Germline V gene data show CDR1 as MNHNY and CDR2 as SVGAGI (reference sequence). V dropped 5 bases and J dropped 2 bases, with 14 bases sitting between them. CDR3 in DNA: TGTGCCAGCAGTGAGCCGGGACTCTCCACAGATACGCAGTATTTT. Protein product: CASSEPGLSTDTQYF.

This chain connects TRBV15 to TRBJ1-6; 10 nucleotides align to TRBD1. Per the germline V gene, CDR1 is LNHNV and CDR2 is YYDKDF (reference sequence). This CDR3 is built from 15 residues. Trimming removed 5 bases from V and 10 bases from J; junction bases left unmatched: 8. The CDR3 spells CATSGGTGAGSPLHF. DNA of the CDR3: TGTGCCACCAGCGGGGGGACAGGGGCGGGATCACCCCTCCACTTT.

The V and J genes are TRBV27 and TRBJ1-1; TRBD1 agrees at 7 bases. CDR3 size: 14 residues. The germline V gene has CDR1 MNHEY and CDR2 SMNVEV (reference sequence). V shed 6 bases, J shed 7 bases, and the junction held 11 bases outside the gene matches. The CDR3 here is CASRPEGAGSEAFF. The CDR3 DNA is TGTGCCAGCAGGCCAGAGGGGGCTGGGAGTGAAGCTTTCTTT.

The CDR3 is CASSPRGRGGNQPQHF. The CDR3 DNA reads TGTGCCAGCAGCCCAAGGGGCCGCGGGGGAAATCAGCCCCAGCATTTT. V and J are TRBV5-6 and TRBJ1-5; tentatively, D is TRBD1 (5 bases). This CDR3 has 16 residues. Trimming pared 4 bases from V and 4 bases from J, leaving 18 bases between. Per the germline V gene, CDR1 is SGHDT and CDR2 is YYEEEE.

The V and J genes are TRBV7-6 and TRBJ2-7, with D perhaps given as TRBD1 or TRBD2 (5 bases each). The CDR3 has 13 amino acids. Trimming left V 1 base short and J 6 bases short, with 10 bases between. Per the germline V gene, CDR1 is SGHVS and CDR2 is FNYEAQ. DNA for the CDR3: TGTGCCAGCAGCTTAGAGCCGGGGACCGAGCAGTACTTC. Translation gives CASSLEPGTEQYF.

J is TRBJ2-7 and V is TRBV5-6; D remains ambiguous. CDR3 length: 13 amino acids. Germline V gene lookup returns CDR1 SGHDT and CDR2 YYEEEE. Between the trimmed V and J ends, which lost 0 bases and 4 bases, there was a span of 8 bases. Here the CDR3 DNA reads TGTGCCAGCAGCTTGGACCTGCTTTACGAGCAGTACTTC. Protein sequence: CASSLDLLYEQYF.